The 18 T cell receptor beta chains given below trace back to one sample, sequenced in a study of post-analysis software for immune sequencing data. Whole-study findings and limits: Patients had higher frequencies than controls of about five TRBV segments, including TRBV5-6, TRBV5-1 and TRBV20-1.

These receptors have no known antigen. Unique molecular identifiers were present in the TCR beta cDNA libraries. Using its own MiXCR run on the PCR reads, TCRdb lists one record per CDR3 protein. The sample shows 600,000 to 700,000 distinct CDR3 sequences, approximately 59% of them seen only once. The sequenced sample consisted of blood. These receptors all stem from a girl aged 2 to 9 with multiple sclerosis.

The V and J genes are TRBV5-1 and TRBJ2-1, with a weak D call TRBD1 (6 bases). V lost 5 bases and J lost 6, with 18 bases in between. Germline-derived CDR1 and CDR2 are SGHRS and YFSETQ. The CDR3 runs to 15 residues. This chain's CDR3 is CASREEGVPRNEQFF. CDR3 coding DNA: TGCGCCAGCAGGGAAGAGGGGGTACCCCGCAATGAGCAGTTCTTC.

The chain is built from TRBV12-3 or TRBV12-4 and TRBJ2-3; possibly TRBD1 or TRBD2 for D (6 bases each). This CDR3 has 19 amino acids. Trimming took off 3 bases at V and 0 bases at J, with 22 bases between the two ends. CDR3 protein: CASSLDGGPPTSSTDTQYF. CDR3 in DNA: TGTGCCAGCAGTTTGGACGGGGGCCCACCTACCTCGAGCACAGATACGCAGTATTTT.

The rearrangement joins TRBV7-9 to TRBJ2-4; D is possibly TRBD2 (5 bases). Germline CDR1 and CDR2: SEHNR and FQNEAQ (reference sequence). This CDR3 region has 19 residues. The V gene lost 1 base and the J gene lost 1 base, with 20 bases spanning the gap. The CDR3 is CASSLVVTTEAWAKNIQYF. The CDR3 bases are TGTGCCAGCAGCTTAGTGGTCACTACGGAGGCGTGGGCCAAAAACATTCAGTACTTC.

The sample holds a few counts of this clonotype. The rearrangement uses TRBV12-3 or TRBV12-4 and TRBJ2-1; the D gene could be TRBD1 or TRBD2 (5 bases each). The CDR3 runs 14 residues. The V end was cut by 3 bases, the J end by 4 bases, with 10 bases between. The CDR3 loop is CASSFGAAYNEQFF. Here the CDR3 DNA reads TGTGCCAGCAGTTTCGGGGCTGCTTACAATGAGCAGTTCTTC.

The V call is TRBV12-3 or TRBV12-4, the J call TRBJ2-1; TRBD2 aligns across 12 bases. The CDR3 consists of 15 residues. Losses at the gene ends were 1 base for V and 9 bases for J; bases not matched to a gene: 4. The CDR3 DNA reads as TGTGCCAGCAGTTTAGGGACTAGCGGGACTTCTGAGCAGTTCTTC. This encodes CASSLGTSGTSEQFF.

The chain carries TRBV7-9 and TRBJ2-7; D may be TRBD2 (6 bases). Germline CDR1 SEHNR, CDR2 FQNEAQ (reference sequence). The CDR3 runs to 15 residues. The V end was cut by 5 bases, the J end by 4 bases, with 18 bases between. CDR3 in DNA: TGTGCCAGCAGCCCTCGTACTGGAGGGGAATACGAGCAGTACTTC. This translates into CASSPRTGGEYEQYF.

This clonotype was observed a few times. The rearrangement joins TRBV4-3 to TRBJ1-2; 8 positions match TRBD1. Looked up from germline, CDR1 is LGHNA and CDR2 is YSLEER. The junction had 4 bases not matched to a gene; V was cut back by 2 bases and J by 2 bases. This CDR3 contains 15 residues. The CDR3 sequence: CASSQLQGGNYGYTF. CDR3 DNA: TGCGCCAGCAGCCAACTACAGGGGGGCAACTATGGCTACACCTTC.

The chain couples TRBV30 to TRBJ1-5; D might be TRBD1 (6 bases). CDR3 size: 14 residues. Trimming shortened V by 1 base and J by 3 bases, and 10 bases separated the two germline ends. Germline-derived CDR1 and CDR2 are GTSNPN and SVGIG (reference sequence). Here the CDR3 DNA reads TGTGCCTGGAGTGGCGGGGGCCCCAATCAGCCCCAGCATTTT. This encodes CAWSGGGPNQPQHF.

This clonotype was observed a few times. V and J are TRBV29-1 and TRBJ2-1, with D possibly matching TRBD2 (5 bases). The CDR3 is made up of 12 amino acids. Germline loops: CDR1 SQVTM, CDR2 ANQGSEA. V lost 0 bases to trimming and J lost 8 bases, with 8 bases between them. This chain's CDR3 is CSVEDKEDEQFF. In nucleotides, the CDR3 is TGCAGCGTTGAAGATAAGGAGGATGAGCAGTTCTTC.

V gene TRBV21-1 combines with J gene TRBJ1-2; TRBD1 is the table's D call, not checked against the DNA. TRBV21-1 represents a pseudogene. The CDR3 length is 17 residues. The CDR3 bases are TGTGCCAGCGGATCACACCCCGGGGGACAGAGAAACTATGGCTACACCTTC. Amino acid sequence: CASGSHPGGQRNYGYTF.

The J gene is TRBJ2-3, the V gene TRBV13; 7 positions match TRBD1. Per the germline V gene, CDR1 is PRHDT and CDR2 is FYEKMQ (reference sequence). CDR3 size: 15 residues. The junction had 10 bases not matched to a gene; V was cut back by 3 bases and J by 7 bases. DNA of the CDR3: TGTGCCAGCAGCTTCCGACAGGGAAAAAGAAATACGCAGTATTTT. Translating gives CASSFRQGKRNTQYF.

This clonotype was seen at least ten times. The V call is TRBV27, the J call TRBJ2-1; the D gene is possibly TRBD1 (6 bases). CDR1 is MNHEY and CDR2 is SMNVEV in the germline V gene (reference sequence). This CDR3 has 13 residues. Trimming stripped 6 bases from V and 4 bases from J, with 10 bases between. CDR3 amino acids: CASSPQGYNEQFF. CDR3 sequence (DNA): TGTGCCAGCAGCCCCCAGGGGTACAATGAGCAGTTCTTC.

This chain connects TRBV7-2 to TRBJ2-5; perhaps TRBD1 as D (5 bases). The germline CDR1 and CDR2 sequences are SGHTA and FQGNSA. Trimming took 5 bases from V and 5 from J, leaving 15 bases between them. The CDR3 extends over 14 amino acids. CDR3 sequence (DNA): TGTGCCAGCAGCGCCGAGACAGCAGCGGAGACCCAGTACTTC. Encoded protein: CASSAETAAETQYF.

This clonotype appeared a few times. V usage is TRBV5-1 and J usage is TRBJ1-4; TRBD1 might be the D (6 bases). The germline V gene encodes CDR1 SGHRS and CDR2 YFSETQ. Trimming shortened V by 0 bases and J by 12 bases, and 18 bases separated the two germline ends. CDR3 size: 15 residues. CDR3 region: CASSLEGGFSVELFF. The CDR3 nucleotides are TGCGCCAGCAGCTTGGAGGGGGGTTTTTCGGTAGAACTGTTTTTT.

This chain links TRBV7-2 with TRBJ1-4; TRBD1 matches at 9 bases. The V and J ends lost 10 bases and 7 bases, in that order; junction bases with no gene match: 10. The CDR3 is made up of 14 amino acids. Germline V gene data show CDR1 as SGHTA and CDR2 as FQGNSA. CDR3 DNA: TGTGCCAACAGTTCGGACAGGGGATCTGAAAAACTGTTTTTT. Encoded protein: CANSSDRGSEKLFF.

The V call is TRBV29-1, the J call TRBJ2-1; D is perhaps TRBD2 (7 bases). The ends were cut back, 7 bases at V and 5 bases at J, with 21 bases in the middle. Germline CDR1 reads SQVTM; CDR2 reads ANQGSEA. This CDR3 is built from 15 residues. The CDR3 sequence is CSALGGGPENNEQFF. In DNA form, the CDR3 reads TGCAGCGCGCTGGGCGGGGGCCCCGAGAACAATGAGCAGTTCTTC.

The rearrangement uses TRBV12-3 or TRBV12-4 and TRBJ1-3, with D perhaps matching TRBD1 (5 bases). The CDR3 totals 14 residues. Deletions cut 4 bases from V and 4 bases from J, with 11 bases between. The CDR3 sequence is CASSSQGSGNTIYF. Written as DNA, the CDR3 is TGTGCCAGCAGTTCCCAGGGATCCGGAAACACCATATATTTT.

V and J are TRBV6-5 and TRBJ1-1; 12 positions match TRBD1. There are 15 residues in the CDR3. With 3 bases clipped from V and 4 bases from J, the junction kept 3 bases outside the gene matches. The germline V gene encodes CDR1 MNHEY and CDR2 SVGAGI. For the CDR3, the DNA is TGTGCCAGCAGTTATGGGACAGGGGGCGGCACTGAAGCTTTCTTT. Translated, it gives CASSYGTGGGTEAFF.